This entry lists 32 T cell receptor beta chains sequenced from one sample in a study of identical twins. TCRdb re-called the 5' RACE reads with MiXCR, one entry per CDR3 protein. The data hold under 900,000 distinct CDR3 sequences, with roughly 18% observed a single time. These data were also reused for a study on T cells expressing NK-cell markers.

Material for sequencing was PBMCs. All receptors derive from a woman aged 18-29 years in good health.

This sequence joins TRBV15 and TRBJ2-3; D is unclear. Looked up from germline, CDR1 is LNHNV and CDR2 is YYDKDF (reference sequence). The ends were cut back, 2 bases at V and 1 base at J, with 10 bases in the middle. The CDR3 length is 15 residues. The CDR3 nucleotides read TGTGCCACCAGCAGACCTGGTTCAGGCACAGATACGCAGTATTTT. It is translated as CATSRPGSGTDTQYF.

This clonotype was counted only a few times. The chain is built from TRBV20-1 and TRBJ1-5, with 7 bases that match TRBD1. Trimming at V came to 2 bases and at J to 7 bases, leaving 11 bases not matched to a gene. The CDR3 has 15 residues. Germline CDR1 and CDR2: DFQATT and SNEGSKA (reference sequence). The CDR3 nucleotides read TGCAGTGCTAGAATAAACAGGGGTACAAGCCAGCCCCAGCATTTT. This codes for CSARINRGTSQPQHF.

This clonotype was detected a few times. The chain uses TRBV7-9 and TRBJ2-4; D possibly corresponds to TRBD2 (6 bases). V gave up 6 bases and J gave up 4 bases, with 16 bases separating them. CDR1 and CDR2 from the germline V gene are SEHNR and FQNEAQ (reference sequence). This CDR3 is built from 15 residues. CDR3 sequence: CASSSTEAGKNIQYF. As DNA, the CDR3 is TGTGCCAGCAGTAGTACGGAGGCGGGAAAAAACATTCAGTACTTC.

This clonotype was seen at least ten times. DNA for the CDR3: TGTGCCAGCAGTGCAGGGCCCTACAATGAGCAGTTCTTC. This encodes CASSAGPYNEQFF. The chain carries TRBV12-3 or TRBV12-4 and TRBJ2-1, with TRBD1 as a possible D gene (5 bases). V lost 5 bases and J 2 bases, leaving 7 bases between the germline ends. There are 13 residues in the CDR3.

This clonotype appeared many times. The chain combines TRBV11-1 with TRBJ2-7, with unresolved D. The CDR3 loop spans 15 amino acids. The germline V gene has CDR1 SGHAT and CDR2 FQDESV (reference sequence). Trimming took 2 bases from V and 2 from J, leaving 13 bases between them. DNA for the CDR3: TGTGCCAGCAGCTTATCTACGGATCCTGCCTACGAGCAGTACTTC. As protein: CASSLSTDPAYEQYF.

This clonotype was recorded a few times. This chain links TRBV10-1 with TRBJ2-2, with D maybe TRBD1 (5 bases). This CDR3 is built from 15 residues. The V end lost 3 bases, the J end lost 0 bases, and 8 bases lay between the germline ends. The germline V gene encodes CDR1 WNHNN and CDR2 SYGVQD (reference sequence). The CDR3 region is CASSDPGTNTGELFF. CDR3 sequence (DNA): TGCGCCAGCAGTGATCCAGGGACGAACACCGGGGAGCTGTTTTTT.

V gene TRBV2 combines with J gene TRBJ1-5, with TRBD1 matching 7 bases. J was trimmed by 6 bases and V by 6 bases; bases with no gene match: 8. Per the germline V gene, CDR1 is SNHLY and CDR2 is FYNNEI. This CDR3 comprises 14 residues. Here the CDR3 reads CASRTGTASQPQHF. The CDR3 DNA reads TGTGCCAGCAGGACCGGGACAGCTAGTCAGCCCCAGCATTTT.

The chain couples TRBV29-1 to TRBJ2-1, with a weak D call TRBD2 (7 bases). The CDR3 runs to 12 residues. Trimming cost V 0 bases and J 10 bases, with 10 bases left between them. The germline V gene has CDR1 SQVTM and CDR2 ANQGSEA. CDR3 nucleotide sequence: TGCAGCGTTGAAGATGGGAGGGGGGAGCAGTTCTTC. Amino acids: CSVEDGRGEQFF.

This rearrangement joins TRBV5-1 to TRBJ2-3; 10 nucleotides match TRBD2. CDR1 is SGHRS and CDR2 is YFSETQ in the germline V gene. With V trimmed by 0 bases and J by 4 bases, 5 bases remained unmatched. This CDR3 is built from 16 residues. CDR3 nucleotide sequence: TGCGCCAGCAGCTTGGGGCCTAGCGGGGGTGCAGATACGCAGTATTTT. Translated: CASSLGPSGGADTQYF.

The V and J genes are TRBV27 and TRBJ2-3, with 12 bases that match TRBD2. Unmatched junction bases numbered 4, after V lost 3 bases and J lost 3 bases. This CDR3 comprises 16 residues. Germline values: CDR1 MNHEY, CDR2 SMNVEV (reference sequence). The DNA for the CDR3 is TGTGCCAGCAGTTTGACTCTAGCGGGGGGGACAGATACGCAGTATTTT. The encoded protein is CASSLTLAGGTDTQYF.

The rearrangement uses TRBV9 and TRBJ2-6; TRBD1 might be the D (6 bases). The CDR3 runs to 15 residues. Germline loops: CDR1 SGDLS, CDR2 YYNGEE. Trimming took off 4 bases at V and 0 bases at J, with 8 bases between the two ends. CDR3 bases: TGTGCCAGCAGCCCAGGGGACTCTGGGGCCAACGTCCTGACTTTC. Protein: CASSPGDSGANVLTF.

This clonotype was counted a few times. This chain links TRBV5-5 with TRBJ2-1; D gene uncertain. With 1 base removed from V and 1 base from J, the gap between germline ends came to 9 bases. Germline loops: CDR1 SGHKS, CDR2 YYEKEE (reference sequence). The CDR3 has 15 amino acids. The CDR3: CASSLWVGSYNEQFF. Here the CDR3 DNA reads TGTGCCAGCAGCTTGTGGGTAGGATCCTACAATGAGCAGTTCTTC.

This clonotype turned up a few times. This sequence joins TRBV29-1 and TRBJ2-7; weak D call: TRBD1 (6 bases). The CDR3 contains 12 residues. From germline, CDR1 is SQVTM and CDR2 ANQGSEA. The V and J ends lost 5 bases and 6 bases respectively, with 14 bases between them. DNA of the CDR3: TGCAGCGTTACCCTGACAGGTCGCGAGCAGTACTTC. Its protein is CSVTLTGREQYF.

This rearrangement joins TRBV20-1 to TRBJ2-7, with 15 bases identical to TRBD2. Germline loops: CDR1 DFQATT, CDR2 SNEGSKA (reference sequence). The ends lost 5 bases at V and 4 bases at J; junction bases unmatched: 3. The CDR3 contains 14 residues. In nucleotides, the CDR3 is TGCAGTGCTCGCGGGACTAGCGGGAGGTACGAGCAGTACTTC. Protein sequence: CSARGTSGRYEQYF.

This chain connects TRBV7-9 to TRBJ2-1, with D possibly TRBD2 on 6 matching bases. The CDR3 is made up of 15 amino acids. V lost 6 bases and J lost 8, with 20 bases in between. Germline V gene sequence: CDR1 SEHNR, CDR2 FQNEAQ (reference sequence). The CDR3 DNA reads as TGTGCCAGCAGGCCCCCACTAGTGGGGGGTCATGAGCAGTTCTTC. Translated: CASRPPLVGGHEQFF.

The J gene is TRBJ2-3, the V gene TRBV20-1; TRBD2 agrees at 8 bases. V lost 3 bases and J lost 6; bases outside the gene matches: 11. The CDR3 has 15 amino acids. Germline values: CDR1 DFQATT, CDR2 SNEGSKA (reference sequence). The CDR3 reads CSASPSGGSYDTQYF. The CDR3 DNA follows: TGCAGTGCTAGCCCCAGCGGGGGATCGTATGATACGCAGTATTTT.

In its sample, this clonotype was seen a few times. CDR3 sequence: CASSPSGSRGTEAFF. The DNA for the CDR3 is TGTGCCAGCTCACCGTCGGGCTCGAGGGGAACTGAAGCTTTCTTT. This rearrangement joins TRBV18 to TRBJ1-1; the D gene is possibly TRBD1 (5 bases). CDR3 length: 15 residues. V was pared by 3 bases and J by 5 bases, with 16 bases between. CDR1 is KGHSH, CDR2 LQKENI, per germline. Full variable domain (rest looked up from reference TRBV18 and TRBJ1-1): NAGVMQNPRHLVRRRGQEARLRCSPMKGHSHVYWYRQLPEEGLKFMVYLQKENIIDESGMPKERFSAEFPKEGPSILRIQQVVRGDSAAYFCASSPSGSRGTEAFFGQGTRLTVV.

V is TRBV4-1 and J is TRBJ2-1; D gene uncertain. The CDR3 runs 13 residues. V was shortened by 2 bases and J by 5 bases, with 7 bases between the two germline ends. The V gene's germline CDR1 is MGHRA and CDR2 YSYEKL. The CDR3 sequence: CASSQPYHNEQFF. The CDR3 bases are TGCGCCAGCAGCCAACCCTACCACAATGAGCAGTTCTTC.

The chain is built from TRBV12-3 or TRBV12-4 and TRBJ2-1, with TRBD2 matching 11 bases. The CDR3 contains 16 residues. The V gene end was trimmed by 4 bases and the J gene end by 4 bases; junction bases not matched to a gene: 6. CDR3 in DNA: TGTGCCAGCAGTTGGCACGCTAGCGGGGGGTACAATGAGCAGTTCTTC. Its translation: CASSWHASGGYNEQFF.

This clonotype was detected only a few times. The chain employs TRBV7-9 and TRBJ1-5, with D unresolved. The CDR3 length is 14 residues. Looked up from germline, CDR1 is SEHNR and CDR2 is FQNEAQ (reference sequence). V lost 5 bases and J lost 6, with 14 bases in between. The CDR3 loop is CASSPEQIGQPQHF. In nucleotides, the CDR3 is TGTGCCAGCAGCCCAGAACAGATAGGTCAGCCCCAGCATTTT.

The V and J genes are TRBV27 and TRBJ2-3; D is perhaps TRBD2 (5 bases). Germline CDR1 is MNHEY and CDR2 is SMNVEV (reference sequence). The CDR3 covers 15 residues. Trimming pared 2 bases from V and 1 base from J, leaving 10 bases between. The CDR3 coding sequence is TGTGCCAGCAGTTTAAGGGAGAGCCGCACAGATACGCAGTATTTT. Translation gives CASSLRESRTDTQYF.

This rearrangement joins TRBV3-1 to TRBJ1-1, with 9 bases matching TRBD1. Germline values: CDR1 LGHDT, CDR2 YNNKEL (reference sequence). The V and J ends lost 4 bases and 5 bases, in that order; junction bases with no gene match: 8. The CDR3 totals 15 residues. CDR3 residues: CASSLQQGAWTEAFF. The CDR3 DNA is TGTGCCAGCAGCCTTCAACAGGGGGCTTGGACTGAAGCTTTCTTT.

A few counts support this clonotype. The genes are TRBV18 and TRBJ2-7, with D unresolved. V was pared by 7 bases and J by 3 bases, with 7 bases between. Germline CDR1 reads KGHSH; CDR2 reads LQKENI. This CDR3 has 11 amino acids. The CDR3 sequence is CASCQSYEQYF. The CDR3 DNA follows: TGTGCCAGCTGCCAGAGCTACGAGCAGTACTTC.

This clonotype has more than one count but fewer than ten. This rearrangement joins TRBV27 to TRBJ1-1; D may be TRBD1 (5 bases). The CDR3 runs to 14 residues. CDR1 is MNHEY, CDR2 SMNVEV, per germline (reference sequence). V lost 3 bases, J lost 5 bases, and 13 bases lay in between. The CDR3 loop is CASSFSGLGTEAFF. The DNA for the CDR3 is TGTGCCAGCAGTTTCTCAGGGTTGGGGACTGAAGCTTTCTTT.

There are a few counts of this clonotype. The chain uses TRBV11-2 and TRBJ2-7, with 8 bases that match TRBD1. The CDR3 has 18 residues. V gave up 4 bases and J gave up 2 bases; unmatched junction bases: 16. In germline, CDR1 is SGHAT, CDR2 FQNNGV. Here the CDR3 reads CASSSLPGTGPLPYEQYF. For the CDR3, the DNA is TGTGCCAGCAGCTCCCTACCCGGGACAGGCCCTCTCCCCTACGAGCAGTACTTC.

This clonotype was detected a few times. This chain uses TRBV20-1 with TRBJ2-1, with 11 bases fitting TRBD2. There are 17 residues in the CDR3. CDR1 and CDR2 (germline): DFQATT, SNEGSKA (reference sequence). The V and J ends lost 5 bases and 4 bases, in that order; junction bases with no gene match: 13. The CDR3 here is CSADPLRLAGRYNEQFF. The DNA for the CDR3 is TGCAGTGCTGACCCCCTCAGACTAGCGGGACGGTACAATGAGCAGTTCTTC.

The chain is built from TRBV6-1 and TRBJ2-1; D possibly corresponds to TRBD1 (6 bases). The CDR3 runs 16 residues. CDR1 is MNHNS and CDR2 is SASEGT in the germline V gene. The V end was cut by 6 bases, the J end by 1 base, with 16 bases between. CDR3 sequence: CASRPLTGLSYNEQFF. The DNA for the CDR3 is TGTGCCAGCAGACCTCTGACAGGACTTTCCTACAATGAGCAGTTCTTC.

The gene calls are TRBV6-2 or TRBV6-3 and TRBJ1-2; tentative D call: TRBD1 (5 bases). Germline V gene data show CDR1 as MNHEY and CDR2 as SVGEGT. The V end was cut by 4 bases, the J end by 4 bases, with 16 bases between. The CDR3 is 15 residues long. The CDR3 region has the DNA TGTGCCAGCAGTTCCAAATGGGTCGGGACCTATGGCTACACCTTC. Its protein product is CASSSKWVGTYGYTF.

To note about this clonotype: Compared with germline, one end of the junction differs, possibly owing to a read error. The rearrangement uses TRBV3-1 and TRBJ2-2, with TRBD1 matching 7 bases. The CDR3 contains 18 residues. Germline V gene sequence: CDR1 LGHDT, CDR2 YNNKEL (reference sequence). CDR3 sequence: CASSQTRGSISKTGELFF. CDR3 DNA sequence: TGTGCCAGCAGCCAGACCAGGGGGTCAATATCGAAAACCGGGGAGCTGTTTTTT.

The gene calls are TRBV12-3 or TRBV12-4 and TRBJ2-2, with 10 bases identical to TRBD2. V trimming: 6 bases; J trimming: 2 bases; junction bases outside the gene matches: 3. The CDR3 has 15 amino acids. The CDR3: CASRIAGGNTGELFF. CDR3 DNA sequence: TGTGCCAGCAGAATAGCGGGGGGTAACACCGGGGAGCTGTTTTTT.

This chain connects TRBV5-1 to TRBJ2-7; D gene ambiguous. This CDR3 is 15 amino acids long. Trimming took off 1 base at V and 2 bases at J, with 13 bases between the two ends. CDR1 and CDR2 (germline): SGHRS, YFSETQ. CDR3: CASSLLAPTTYEQYF. CDR3 nucleotides: TGCGCCAGCAGCTTGTTGGCCCCGACGACCTACGAGCAGTACTTC.

This clonotype has only a few counts. The chain couples TRBV20-1 to TRBJ1-4; D unclear. Trimming stripped 3 bases from V and 3 bases from J, with 8 bases between. The CDR3 sequence is 13 residues long. Per the germline V gene, CDR1 is DFQATT and CDR2 is SNEGSKA (reference sequence). For the CDR3, the DNA is TGCAGTGCTAGGGGGATGGCTAATGAAAAACTGTTTTTT. This encodes CSARGMANEKLFF.